A selection of T cell receptor beta chains follows, all from one sample in a study of response to subunit inactivated influenza vaccine. TCRdb ran MiXCR on the RT-PCR reads and lists one entry per CDR3 protein. Found here are roughly 160,000 distinct CDR3 sequences, roughly 10% of them singletons; the top ten hold roughly a third. The source material was CD8+ T cells sorted from PBMCs, sampled less than 30 months after vaccination. The receptors derive from a man aged 45 to 75 who received an inactivated influenza vaccine. CDR3s include the opening cysteine and the closing phenylalanine or tryptophan. The D gene is left open where the match is weak. A row's size may be missing; if present it is once, few, many or a size class.

clone_size | j_call | d_call | v_call | cdr3_nt | cdr3_aa
NA | TRBJ2-6 | NA | TRBV20-1 | TGCAGTGCTAGAGGATGGAGCGATTCTCCTGGGGCCAACGTCCTGACTTTC | CSARGWSDSPGANVLTF
NA | TRBJ2-3 | TRBD1 | TRBV4-3 | TGCGCCAGCAGCCCGGGACAGGGAAGGACAGATACGCAGTATTTT | CASSPGQGRTDTQYF
few | TRBJ2-2 | NA | TRBV28 | TGTGCCAGCAGTCCCCCGCCTAGCGCGAACACCGGGGAGCTGTTTTTT | CASSPPPSANTGELFF
NA | TRBJ2-2 | NA | TRBV30 | TGTGCCTGGACAATTGACACCGGGGAGCTGTTTTTT | CAWTIDTGELFF
NA | TRBJ2-2 | NA | TRBV9 | TGTGCCAGCAGCGGGTTGGGGGAGAACACCGGGGAGCTGTTTTTT | CASSGLGENTGELFF
NA | TRBJ2-6 | NA | TRBV6-2/TRBV6-3 | TGTGCCAGCAGTTACTCTGCGGTTGGGGCCAACGTCCTGACTTTC | CASSYSAVGANVLTF
many | TRBJ2-7 | NA | TRBV12-3/TRBV12-4 | TGTGCCAGCAGTATCGGGACTTGGGGCTACGAGCAGTACTTC | CASSIGTWGYEQYF
many | TRBJ2-2 | TRBD2 | TRBV28 | TGTGCCAGCAGTTGCGGGAGGGATAAATGCACCGGGGAGCTGTTTTTT | CASSCGRDKCTGELFF
many | TRBJ1-5 | TRBD1 | TRBV7-6 | TGTGCCAGCAGCCCCGGGCCAGGGGGACACACTTATAGCAATCAGCCCCAGCATTTT | CASSPGPGGHTYSNQPQHF
few | TRBJ2-5 | TRBD1 | TRBV28 | TGTGCCAGCAGTTCAGAACAGGGGGCTAAAGAGACCCAGTACTTC | CASSSEQGAKETQYF
many | TRBJ2-7 | NA | TRBV7-9 | TGTGCCAGCAGCCCCCCCTACGAGCAGTACTTC | CASSPPYEQYF
NA | TRBJ2-7 | NA | TRBV4-3 | TGCGCCAGCAGCCAAGCCTTTGCAGGGATGCGCGAGCAGTACTTC | CASSQAFAGMREQYF
NA | TRBJ1-1 | NA | TRBV30 | TGTGCCTGGAGCTGGGGCACTGAAGCTTTCTTT | CAWSWGTEAFF
NA | TRBJ1-4 | TRBD1 | TRBV27 | TGTGCCTCCGGACAGGGTAATGAAAAACTGTTTTTT | CASGQGNEKLFF
NA | TRBJ2-1 | TRBD2 | TRBV10-3 | TGTGCCATCAGTGAGTCCGTGACTAGCGGGGTGTATGAGCAGTTCTTC | CAISESVTSGVYEQFF
NA | TRBJ2-2 | NA | TRBV5-1 | TGCGCCAGCAGCGAGACTCCGGGGAACACCGGGGAGCTGTTTTTT | CASSETPGNTGELFF
few | TRBJ2-1 | NA | TRBV29-1 | TGCAGCGTTGAAGGGAGGACCTACAATGAGCAGTTCTTC | CSVEGRTYNEQFF
few | TRBJ1-5 | TRBD1 | TRBV7-2 | TGTGCCAGCAGCTTAGGTGGGGACAGGAGGGTTCAGCCCCAGCATTTT | CASSLGGDRRVQPQHF
NA | TRBJ2-1 | TRBD2 | TRBV9 | TGTGCCAGCAGCCCCCGGGAGGTTTACAATGAGCAGTTCTTC | CASSPREVYNEQFF
few | TRBJ2-1 | TRBD1 | TRBV4-3 | TGCGCCAGCAGCCAATCTTTACAGGGGAATGAGCAGTTCTTC | CASSQSLQGNEQFF
few | TRBJ2-5 | TRBD2 | TRBV12-3/TRBV12-4 | TGTGCCAGCAGTTTAGCGCCTAGCGGGCAAGAGACCCAGTACTTC | CASSLAPSGQETQYF
NA | TRBJ2-7 | NA | TRBV5-6 | TGTGCCAGCAGCTGGGGAGACACCGTCTCCTACGAGCAGTACTTC | CASSWGDTVSYEQYF
NA | TRBJ2-1 | TRBD2 | TRBV7-2 | TGTGCCAGCAGCGGACTAGCGGGTAGCTCCTACAATGAGCAGTTCTTC | CASSGLAGSSYNEQFF
NA | TRBJ2-1 | TRBD2 | TRBV20-1 | TGCAGTGCTAGCGGACTAGCGGGGGGGCGTTTTTACAATGAGCAGTTCTTC | CSASGLAGGRFYNEQFF
NA | TRBJ2-5 | NA | TRBV11-2 | TGTGCCAGCAGCTTAGCCACAGGGTTATGGGAGACCCAGTACTTC | CASSLATGLWETQYF
many | TRBJ2-7 | NA | TRBV29-1 | TGCAGCGTTGAAGTATTCGAGGGTAGTTCCTACGAGCAGTACTTC | CSVEVFEGSSYEQYF
many | TRBJ2-3 | NA | TRBV29-1 | TGCAGCGTTGTGCCAGGGAATACAGATACGCAGTATTTT | CSVVPGNTDTQYF
few | TRBJ2-2 | NA | TRBV6-2/TRBV6-3 | TGTGCCAGCAGTTACTCCAGCGCCGGCGGGGAGCTGTTTTTT | CASSYSSAGGELFF
NA | TRBJ2-3 | NA | TRBV6-2/TRBV6-3 | TGTGCCACACGACTTCTGGCGGGGAACCAAGGGTCTCAGTATTTT | CATRLLAGNQGSQYF
few | TRBJ2-7 | NA | TRBV4-2 | TGTGCCAGCAGCCAAGATTTCGGCGTACTAAGCTCCTACGAGCAGTACTTC | CASSQDFGVLSSYEQYF
few | TRBJ2-1 | TRBD2 | TRBV27 | TGTGCCAGCAGTCCTGGGACTAGCGGGAGCAAAGAGCAGTTCTTC | CASSPGTSGSKEQFF
NA | TRBJ2-1 | TRBD1 | TRBV5-1 | TGCGCCAGCAGTACCGGGACAGGGCTGAATGAGCAGTTCTTC | CASSTGTGLNEQFF
few | TRBJ2-1 | NA | TRBV7-9 | TGTGCCAGCAGCCCTTGGGCGGGGCACAACAATGAGCAGTTCTTC | CASSPWAGHNNEQFF
NA | TRBJ1-4 | TRBD1 | TRBV3-1 | TGTGCCAGCAGCCAAGGGGGACAGCCTTATAATGAAAAACTGTTTTTT | CASSQGGQPYNEKLFF
few | TRBJ1-6 | TRBD1 | TRBV4-2 | TGTGCCAGCAGCCAAGATGAAGTCACAGGGGGAGCTTCACCCCTCCACTTT | CASSQDEVTGGASPLHF
few | TRBJ1-2 | NA | TRBV12-3/TRBV12-4 | TGTGCCAGCAGCCCCATTAGTACCTATGGCTACACCTTC | CASSPISTYGYTF
few | TRBJ2-1 | NA | TRBV28 | TGTGCCAGCAGTTTCTGGGGCCACTACAATGAGCAGTTCTTC | CASSFWGHYNEQFF
few | TRBJ2-1 | NA | TRBV2 | TGTGCCAGCGCTTACGATGGGTACAATGAGCAGTTCTTC | CASAYDGYNEQFF
NA | TRBJ1-1 | NA | TRBV12-3/TRBV12-4 | TGTGCCAGCAGTCCAGCGGCAGGGGTGGGGACTGAAGCTTTCTTT | CASSPAAGVGTEAFF
few | TRBJ2-3 | NA | TRBV5-8 | TGTGCCAGCAGCTTGTACGGGATCAGGGGCACAGATACGCAGTATTTT | CASSLYGIRGTDTQYF
NA | TRBJ2-7 | NA | TRBV20-1 | TGCAGTGCTAGAGAGGCTGGGCCGCGGGAGCAGTACTTC | CSAREAGPREQYF
NA | TRBJ2-1 | TRBD2 | TRBV20-1 | TGCAGTGCTCAACCCCTTAGCGGGAGCTCCTACAATGAGCAGTTCTTC | CSAQPLSGSSYNEQFF